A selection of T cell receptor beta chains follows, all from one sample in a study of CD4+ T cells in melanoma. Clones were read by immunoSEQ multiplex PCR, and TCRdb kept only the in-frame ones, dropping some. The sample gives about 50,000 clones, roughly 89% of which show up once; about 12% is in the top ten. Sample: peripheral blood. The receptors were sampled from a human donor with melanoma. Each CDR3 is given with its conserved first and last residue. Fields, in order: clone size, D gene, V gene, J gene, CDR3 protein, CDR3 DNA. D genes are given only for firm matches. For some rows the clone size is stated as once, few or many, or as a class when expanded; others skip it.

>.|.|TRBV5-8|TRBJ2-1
CASSLTGLSYNEQFF
TGTGCCAGCAGCCTAACCGGATTATCCTACAATGAGCAGTTCTTC
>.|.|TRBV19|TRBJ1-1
CASSRRGMNTEAFF
TGTGCCAGTAGTCGACGGGGGATGAACACTGAAGCTTTCTTT
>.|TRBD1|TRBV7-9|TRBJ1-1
CASSRDRGRTEAFF
TGTGCCAGCAGCAGGGACAGGGGGCGGACTGAAGCTTTCTTT
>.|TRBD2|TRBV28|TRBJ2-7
CASSSGLAGGYEQYF
TGTGCCAGCAGCTCCGGACTAGCGGGGGGTTACGAGCAGTACTTC
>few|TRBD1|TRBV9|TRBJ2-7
CASSVGYRGEQYF
TGTGCCAGCAGCGTAGGATACAGGGGCGAGCAGTACTTC
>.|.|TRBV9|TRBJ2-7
CASSVASTAYEQYF
TGTGCCAGCAGCGTAGCTTCGACAGCCTACGAGCAGTACTTC
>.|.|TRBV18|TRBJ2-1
CASSPPARSEQFF
TGTGCCAGCTCACCGCCGGCCCGATCCGAGCAGTTCTTC
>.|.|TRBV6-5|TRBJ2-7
CASGRQYEQYF
TGTGCCAGTGGGCGGCAGTACGAGCAGTACTTC
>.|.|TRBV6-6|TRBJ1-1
CASSYSSGLNTEAFF
TGTGCCAGCAGTTACTCATCTGGGCTGAACACTGAAGCTTTCTTT
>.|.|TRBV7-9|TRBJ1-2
CASSRITGHGYTF
TGTGCCAGCAGCCGGATCACAGGGCATGGCTACACCTTC
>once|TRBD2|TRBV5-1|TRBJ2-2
CASSRPMLAGGPTGELFF
TGCGCCAGCAGCCGACCAATGCTAGCGGGGGGGCCAACCGGGGAGCTGTTTTTT
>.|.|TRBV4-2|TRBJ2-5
CASSQAPEGTQETQYF
TGTGCCAGCAGCCAAGCCCCAGAAGGGACTCAAGAGACCCAGTACTTC
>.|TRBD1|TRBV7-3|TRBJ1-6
CASSRDRNSPLHF
TGTGCCAGCAGCCGGGACAGAAATTCACCCCTCCACTTT
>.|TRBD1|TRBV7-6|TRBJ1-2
CASSSTGAQGYTF
TGTGCCAGCAGCTCCACAGGGGCGCAGGGCTACACCTTC
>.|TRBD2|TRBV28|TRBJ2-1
CASSTASGGSSYNEQFF
TGTGCCAGCAGTACGGCTAGCGGGGGTAGCTCCTACAATGAGCAGTTCTTC
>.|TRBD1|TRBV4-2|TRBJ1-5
CASSQDLDRVTYTNQPQHF
TGTGCCAGCAGCCAAGATCTGGACAGGGTAACCTATACCAATCAGCCCCAGCATTTT
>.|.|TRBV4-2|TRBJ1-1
CASSQDSSIGAFF
TGTGCCAGCAGCCAAGATAGCAGTATTGGAGCTTTCTTT
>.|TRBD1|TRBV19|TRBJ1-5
CATRGAGGGNQPQHF
TGTGCCACCCGCGGGGCAGGGGGAGGCAATCAGCCCCAGCATTTT
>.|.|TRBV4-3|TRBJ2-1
CASSQEGNIYNEQFF
TGCGCCAGCAGCCAAGAAGGGAACATATACAATGAGCAGTTCTTC
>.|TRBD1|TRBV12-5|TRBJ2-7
CASGPPGGTGLYEQYF
TGTGCTAGTGGTCCTCCTGGGGGGACAGGACTCTACGAGCAGTACTTC
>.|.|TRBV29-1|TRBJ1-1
CSVDPTEAFF
TGCAGCGTTGACCCCACTGAAGCTTTCTTT
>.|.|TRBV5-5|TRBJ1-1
CASSLMHTEAFF
TGTGCCAGCAGCTTGATGCACACTGAAGCTTTCTTT
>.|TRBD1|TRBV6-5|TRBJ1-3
CASSKGAGNTIYF
TGTGCCAGCAGCAAGGGGGCGGGAAACACCATATATTTT
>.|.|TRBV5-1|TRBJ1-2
CASSPYRAGYGYTF
TGCGCCAGCAGCCCGTACCGAGCCGGATATGGCTACACCTTC
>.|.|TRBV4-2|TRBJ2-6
CASSQAGTGANVLTF
TGTGCCAGCAGCCAAGCAGGGACTGGGGCCAACGTCCTGACTTTC
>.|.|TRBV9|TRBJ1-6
CASSPDSYNSPLHF
TGTGCCAGCAGCCCCGACAGCTATAATTCACCCCTCCACTTT
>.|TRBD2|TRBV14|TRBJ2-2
CASSQGRGAYTGELFF
TGTGCCAGCAGCCAAGGGCGGGGGGCTTACACCGGGGAGCTGTTTTTT
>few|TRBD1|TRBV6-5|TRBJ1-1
CASRTGGGEAFF
TGTGCCAGCAGAACAGGGGGGGGTGAAGCTTTCTTT
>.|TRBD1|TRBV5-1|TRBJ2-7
CASSPGTALTYEQYF
TGCGCCAGCAGTCCCGGGACAGCGCTAACCTACGAGCAGTACTTC
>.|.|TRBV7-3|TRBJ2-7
CASSSKGGPYEQYF
TGTGCCAGCAGTTCTAAGGGCGGCCCCTACGAGCAGTACTTC
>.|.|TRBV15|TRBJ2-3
CATSGAPTDTQYF
TGTGCCACCAGCGGGGCTCCCACAGATACGCAGTATTTT
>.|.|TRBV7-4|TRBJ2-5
CASSGRSFETQYF
TGTGCCAGCAGTGGCAGAAGCTTTGAGACCCAGTACTTC
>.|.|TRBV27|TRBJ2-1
CASSLLGGGGNEQFF
TGTGCCAGCAGTCTCCTGGGGGGCGGTGGGAACGAGCAGTTCTTC